This TCR beta chain came from a study of T cell responses to AZD1222 COVID-19 vaccine. Study results and limitations: Recipients of two AZD1222 doses showed rising Spike-specific TCR breadth and depth.

J lost 6 bases, V lost 6 bases, and 7 bases had no gene match. Germline V gene data show CDR1 as MNHEY and CDR2 as SVGAGI. CDR3 size: 15 residues. Turning to this clone: Its antigen is undetermined.

Generated by immunoSEQ multiplex PCR, the TCRdb table keeps only in-frame clones and is missing some. The sample holds 120,000 to 150,000 clones, roughly 93% seen once. This TCR came from an adult in good health. The starting material was peripheral blood, obtained on day 0 of MenACWY control vaccination. The chain employs TRBV6-5 and TRBJ2-2, with TRBD1 identical over 10 bases. The CDR3 here is CASSSGTGEAGELFF. The CDR3 nucleotides read TGTGCCAGCAGCTCCGGGACAGGGGAGGCCGGGGAGCTGTTTTTT.